Listed here are 13 T cell receptor beta chains from one sample, sequenced in a study of cytomegalovirus exposure and HLA in healthy donors. Primers for the PCR totalled 60 Vbeta and 13 Jbeta. Using immunoSEQ multiplex PCR, the repertoire was profiled, and TCRdb retains in-frame clones only, with some absent. The table includes some 150,000 clones, more than 75% detected once. The sample consisted of PBMCs. These receptors were collected from a man aged 50 to 60 in good health and CMV-seronegative.

This clone turned up a few times. V and J are TRBV5-1 and TRBJ2-1, with D perhaps matching TRBD2 (5 bases). The V gene lost 3 bases and the J gene lost 10 bases, with 11 bases spanning the gap. The germline V gene encodes CDR1 SGHRS and CDR2 YFSETQ. This CDR3 contains 12 residues. CDR3 loop: CASSWESGEQFF. CDR3 sequence (DNA): TGCGCCAGCAGCTGGGAGTCGGGGGAGCAGTTCTTC.

The V gene is TRBV6-5, the J gene TRBJ1-1; D not certain. V was pared by 7 bases and J by 6 bases, with 9 bases between. The germline V gene has CDR1 MNHEY and CDR2 SVGAGI. This CDR3 is 11 amino acids long. The CDR3 protein is CASKERSEAFF. The CDR3 bases are TGTGCCAGCAAGGAGAGGTCTGAAGCTTTCTTT.

This chain joins TRBV5-1 and TRBJ2-7; TRBD2 matches 7 bases. Unmatched junction bases numbered 4, after V lost 0 bases and J lost 7 bases. The germline CDR1 and CDR2 sequences are SGHRS and YFSETQ. CDR3 size: 13 residues. The DNA for the CDR3 is TGCGCCAGCAGCTTGGAGGCTAGCGGAGAGCAGTACTTC. It encodes CASSLEASGEQYF. The full variable domain, with the rest looked up from reference TRBV5-1 and TRBJ2-7, is KAGVTQTPRYLIKTRGQQVTLSCSPISGHRSVSWYQQTPGQGLQFLFEYFSETQRNKGNFPGRFSGRQFSNSRSEMNVSTLELGDSALYLCASSLEASGEQYFGPGTRLTVT.

This sequence joins TRBV2 and TRBJ2-1; 8 nucleotides line up with TRBD2. The ends lost 4 bases at V and 7 bases at J; junction bases unmatched: 9. Germline V gene lookup returns CDR1 SNHLY and CDR2 FYNNEI. This CDR3 comprises 15 residues. The CDR3 sequence is CASSVLAGHPNEQFF. In DNA, the CDR3 is TGTGCCAGCAGTGTTCTAGCGGGCCACCCGAATGAGCAGTTCTTC.

This sequence joins TRBV5-1 and TRBJ1-1; the D gene is possibly TRBD1 (6 bases). This CDR3 spans 16 amino acids. Trimming removed 4 bases at V and 4 bases at J, with 20 bases between. Germline V CDR1 and CDR2: SGHRS, YFSETQ. CDR3 coding DNA: TGCGCCAGCAGCCCCCGAGTAGGGGGTTTTTCCACTGAAGCTTTCTTT. Amino acids: CASSPRVGGFSTEAFF. The complete variable domain, with remaining parts taken from reference TRBV5-1 and TRBJ1-1, reads KAGVTQTPRYLIKTRGQQVTLSCSPISGHRSVSWYQQTPGQGLQFLFEYFSETQRNKGNFPGRFSGRQFSNSRSEMNVSTLELGDSALYLCASSPRVGGFSTEAFFGQGTRLTVV.

V usage is TRBV19 and J usage is TRBJ1-2; D unclear. This CDR3 region has 12 residues. V was cut by 5 bases and J by 7 bases, with 11 bases left in between. Germline assignment: CDR1 LNHDA and CDR2 SQIVND (reference sequence). CDR3 loop: CASSHQAGGYTF. CDR3 bases: TGTGCCAGTAGTCACCAAGCGGGTGGCTACACCTTC.

This chain connects TRBV18 to TRBJ2-4, with 7 nucleotides matching TRBD1. Germline assignment: CDR1 KGHSH and CDR2 LQKENI. V was pared by 3 bases and J by 4 bases, with 0 bases of the junction left unmatched. CDR3 length equals 13 residues. CDR3 nucleotide sequence: TGTGCCAGCTCACCGGGACAGAAAAACATTCAGTACTTC. Translation gives CASSPGQKNIQYF.

V usage is TRBV2 and J usage is TRBJ2-5; 7 bases are a match to TRBD2. Germline CDR1 and CDR2: SNHLY and FYNNEI. Unmatched junction bases numbered 6, after V lost 5 bases and J lost 3 bases. This CDR3 is built from 14 residues. The CDR3 coding sequence is TGTGCCAGCAGTTCCGGGACTATAGAAGAGACCCAGTACTTC. Encoded protein: CASSSGTIEETQYF.

Only one count was recorded for this clone. This sample also contains other DNA sequences that code for the same CDR3. V gene TRBV5-1 combines with J gene TRBJ2-3; 9 bases map to TRBD1. The CDR3 covers 15 residues. Germline V gives CDR1 SGHRS, CDR2 YFSETQ. The V segment lost 0 bases and the J segment 4 bases; nucleotides outside the gene matches: 3. The CDR3 DNA reads as TGCGCCAGCAGCTTGGAGGGACAGGGCGCAGATACGCAGTATTTT. Protein sequence: CASSLEGQGADTQYF.

This sequence joins TRBV7-8 and TRBJ2-6; 9 nucleotides line up with TRBD1. This CDR3 contains 20 residues. The ends lost 2 bases at V and 0 bases at J; junction bases unmatched: 11. Germline V gives CDR1 SGHVS, CDR2 FQNEAQ. The CDR3: CASSLRARGQGNSGANVLTF. CDR3 DNA: TGTGCCAGCAGCTTACGGGCCCGGGGACAGGGAAACTCTGGGGCCAACGTCCTGACTTTC. Variable domain in full (rest from reference TRBV7-8 and TRBJ2-6): GAGVSQSPRYKVAKRGQDVALRCDPISGHVSLFWYQQALGQGPEFLTYFQNEAQLDKSGLPSDRFFAERPEGSVSTLKIQRTQQEDSAVYLCASSLRARGQGNSGANVLTFGAGSRLTVL.

This rearrangement joins TRBV5-4 to TRBJ1-5, with D tentatively TRBD1 (6 bases). The V gene's germline CDR1 is SGHNT and CDR2 YYREEE (reference sequence). CDR3 length: 19 amino acids. The germline V and J ends were trimmed by 2 bases and 0 bases, with 21 bases remaining between them. The DNA of the CDR3 is TGTGCCAGCAGCTTCGGGCAGGGGAAATCTGGATATAGCAATCAGCCCCAGCATTTT. Amino acids: CASSFGQGKSGYSNQPQHF.

For the CDR3, the DNA is TGTGCCAGTAGTATAGGCCAACAGGGGAGGAACACTGAAGCTTTCTTT. The encoded protein is CASSIGQQGRNTEAFF. The gene calls are TRBV19 and TRBJ1-1, with 7 bases aligning to TRBD1. V shed 1 base, J shed 1 base, and the junction held 6 bases outside the gene matches. The germline V gene has CDR1 LNHDA and CDR2 SQIVND (reference sequence). The CDR3 runs to 16 residues. The variable domain in full, completed from reference TRBV19 and TRBJ1-1, reads DGGITQSPKYLFRKEGQNVTLSCEQNLNHDAMYWYRQDPGQGLRLIYYSQIVNDFQKGDIAEGYSVSREKKESFPLTVTSAQKNPTAFYLCASSIGQQGRNTEAFFGQGTRLTVV.

This chain uses TRBV28 with TRBJ1-2; possibly TRBD1 for D (5 bases). The ends were cut back, 3 bases at V and 7 bases at J, with 12 bases in the middle. The germline CDR1 and CDR2 sequences are MDHEN and SYDVKM. There are 13 residues in the CDR3. The DNA for the CDR3 is TGTGCCAGCAGTTTTGGCGGGGGATCTGGCTACACCTTC. This encodes CASSFGGGSGYTF.